A single T cell receptor beta chain is shown here with its context. What it binds is not known. TCRdb re-called the 5' RACE reads with MiXCR, one entry per CDR3 protein. The sample lists approximately 300,000 distinct CDR3 sequences; about 15% were seen once. The data stem from a study of T-cell memory formation after mild COVID-19. Background on the study: There were largely donor-specific TCR clusters. Study outcomes and limitations: Contracting clones localized mainly to CM and EM when CD4+ and mainly to EMRA when CD8+. The study detected some responding clones in pre-infection memory, suggesting cross-reactive memory joined. Clones contracting day 15 to 85 were balanced CD4/CD8; later expanders leaned CD4+.

This CDR3 is built from 13 residues. Between the trimmed V and J ends, which lost 2 bases and 3 bases, there was a span of 11 bases. The germline CDR1 and CDR2 sequences are DFQATT and SNEGSKA (reference sequence). The clonotype was recovered from a man aged 18 to 30 who had mild COVID-19 (a few samples of this study predate the infection). Cell type and time point are not known. The sample taken for sequencing was PBMCs or a T cell subset sorted from them (not recorded which). This rearrangement joins TRBV20-1 to TRBJ2-7; maybe TRBD2 (6 bases). The CDR3 bases are TGCAGTGCTAGAAGGCAGGACTACTACGAGCAGTACGTC. It encodes CSARRQDYYEQYV.